What follows is one T cell receptor (beta chain) and its context. Its specificity is unknown. These donors were members of the approximately 120-subject validation cohort, a group separate from the roughly 670-subject first cohort. Germline values: CDR1 MNHEY, CDR2 SMNVEV (reference sequence). The CDR3 extends over 15 amino acids. V was shortened by 3 bases and J by 3 bases, with 12 bases between the two germline ends. This record comes from a study of cytomegalovirus exposure and HLA in healthy donors. As for the study in general: According to later analysis, the same platform produced the approximately 120 validation and over 600 first-cohort repertoires. Findings and limits, study-wide: The investigators catalogued 150 to 200 TCR beta chains as cytomegalovirus-associated. A classifier reportedly called cytomegalovirus status with high sensitivity and specificity.

Data came from immunoSEQ multiplex PCR; TCRdb stores just in-frame clones and leaves some out. The top ten hold 11% to 15% of the sample, which has 200,000 to 250,000 clones, approximately 88% seen once. This receptor was taken from a woman between 25 and 40 years old in good health and CMV-seropositive. Specimen: PBMCs. The chain has TRBV27 and TRBJ2-1; D ambiguous. This CDR3 is CASSFRGSIYNEQFF. The CDR3 DNA follows: TGTGCCAGCAGTTTCCGTGGATCCATCTACAATGAGCAGTTCTTC.